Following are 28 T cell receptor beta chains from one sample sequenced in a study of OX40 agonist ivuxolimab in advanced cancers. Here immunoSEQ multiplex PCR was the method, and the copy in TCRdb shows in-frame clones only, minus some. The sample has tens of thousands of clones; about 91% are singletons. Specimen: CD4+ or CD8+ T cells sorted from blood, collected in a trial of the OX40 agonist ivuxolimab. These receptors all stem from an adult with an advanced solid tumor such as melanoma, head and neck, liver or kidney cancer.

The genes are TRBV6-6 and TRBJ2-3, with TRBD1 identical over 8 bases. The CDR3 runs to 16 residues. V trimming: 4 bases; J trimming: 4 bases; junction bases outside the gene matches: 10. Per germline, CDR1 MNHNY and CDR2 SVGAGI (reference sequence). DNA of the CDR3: TGTGCCAGCAGTTCAGGGGGCCTAATCGCGGCAGATACGCAGTATTTT. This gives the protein CASSSGGLIAADTQYF.

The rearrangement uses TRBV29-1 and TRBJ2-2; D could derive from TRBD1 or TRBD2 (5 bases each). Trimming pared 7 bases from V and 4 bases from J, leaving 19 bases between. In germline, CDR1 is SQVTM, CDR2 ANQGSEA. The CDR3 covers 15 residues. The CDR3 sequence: CSAKPGTAGTGELFF. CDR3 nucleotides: TGCAGCGCTAAACCCGGGACGGCGGGCACCGGGGAGCTGTTTTTT.

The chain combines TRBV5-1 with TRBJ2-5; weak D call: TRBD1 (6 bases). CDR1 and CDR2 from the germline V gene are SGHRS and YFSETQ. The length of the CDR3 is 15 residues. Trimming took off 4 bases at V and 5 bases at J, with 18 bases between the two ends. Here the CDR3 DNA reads TGCGCCAGCAGCGCACCCCAGGGGATCGGGGAGACCCAGTACTTC. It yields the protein CASSAPQGIGETQYF.

CDR3: CASSAYSGNEQFF. The CDR3 DNA sequence: TGTGCCAGCAGCGCCTACTCTGGGAATGAGCAGTTCTTC. The V call is TRBV7-3, the J call TRBJ2-1, with D hard to call. The CDR3 totals 13 residues. In germline, CDR1 is SGHTA, CDR2 FQGTGA. V gave up 5 bases and J gave up 7 bases, with 12 bases separating them.

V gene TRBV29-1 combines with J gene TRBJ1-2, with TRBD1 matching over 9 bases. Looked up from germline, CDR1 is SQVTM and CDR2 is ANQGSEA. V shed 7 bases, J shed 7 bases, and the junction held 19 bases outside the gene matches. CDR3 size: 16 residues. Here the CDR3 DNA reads TGCAGCGCTAAACTAGGGACTTCACAGGGGGCGTCTGGCTACACCTTC. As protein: CSAKLGTSQGASGYTF.

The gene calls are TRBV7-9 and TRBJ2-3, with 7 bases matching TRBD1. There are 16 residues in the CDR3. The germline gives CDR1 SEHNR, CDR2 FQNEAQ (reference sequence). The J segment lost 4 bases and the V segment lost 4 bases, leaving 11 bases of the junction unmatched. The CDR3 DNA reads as TGTGCCAGCAGCTCATTGACAGGGAATGTCCCAGATACGCAGTATTTT. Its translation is CASSSLTGNVPDTQYF.

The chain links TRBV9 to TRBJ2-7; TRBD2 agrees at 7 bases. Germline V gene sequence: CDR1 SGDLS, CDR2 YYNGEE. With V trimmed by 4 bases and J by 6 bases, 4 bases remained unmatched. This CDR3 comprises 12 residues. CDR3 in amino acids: CASSTGLGEQYF. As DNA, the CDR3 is TGTGCCAGCAGCACAGGACTAGGCGAGCAGTACTTC.

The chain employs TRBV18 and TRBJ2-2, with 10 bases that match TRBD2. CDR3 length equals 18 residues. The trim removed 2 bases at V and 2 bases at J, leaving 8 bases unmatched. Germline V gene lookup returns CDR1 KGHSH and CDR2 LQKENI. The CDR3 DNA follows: TGTGCCAGCTCACCAGCGGCAGCGGGAGGGAAAAACACCGGGGAGCTGTTTTTT. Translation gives CASSPAAAGGKNTGELFF.

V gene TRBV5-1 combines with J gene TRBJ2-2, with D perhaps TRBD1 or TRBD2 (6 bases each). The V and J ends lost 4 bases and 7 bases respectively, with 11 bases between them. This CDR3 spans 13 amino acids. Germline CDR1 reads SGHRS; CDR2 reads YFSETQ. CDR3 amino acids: CASSPQGLGELFF. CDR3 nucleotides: TGCGCCAGCAGCCCACAGGGACTCGGGGAGCTGTTTTTT.

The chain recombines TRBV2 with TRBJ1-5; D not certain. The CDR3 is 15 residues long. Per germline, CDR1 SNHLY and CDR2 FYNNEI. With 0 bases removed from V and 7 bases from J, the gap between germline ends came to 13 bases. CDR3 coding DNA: TGTGCCAGCAGTGAAGCCCGAGGGATCAGCCAGCCCCAGCATTTT. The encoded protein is CASSEARGISQPQHF.

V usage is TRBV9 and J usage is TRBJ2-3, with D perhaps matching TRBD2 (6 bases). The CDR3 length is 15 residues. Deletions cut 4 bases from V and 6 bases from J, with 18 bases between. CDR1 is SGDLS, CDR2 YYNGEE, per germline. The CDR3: CASSPRDQLPDTQYF. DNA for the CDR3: TGTGCCAGCAGCCCGCGGGACCAATTACCCGATACGCAGTATTTT.

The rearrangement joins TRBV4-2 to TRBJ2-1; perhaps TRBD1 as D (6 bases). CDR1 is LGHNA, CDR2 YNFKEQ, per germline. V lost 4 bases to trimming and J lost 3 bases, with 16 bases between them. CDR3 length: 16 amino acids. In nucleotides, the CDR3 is TGTGCCAGCAGCCGGGGGCTAGCTTCTATCTACAATGAGCAGTTCTTC. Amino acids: CASSRGLASIYNEQFF.

In DNA form, the CDR3 reads TGCAGCGTTGTGAAGCCCTTGGACACTGAAGCTTTCTTT. Translating gives CSVVKPLDTEAFF. The chain uses TRBV29-1 and TRBJ1-1, with no clear D. Looked up from germline, CDR1 is SQVTM and CDR2 is ANQGSEA. V was trimmed by 4 bases and J by 3 bases, leaving 12 bases between them. The CDR3 spans 13 residues.

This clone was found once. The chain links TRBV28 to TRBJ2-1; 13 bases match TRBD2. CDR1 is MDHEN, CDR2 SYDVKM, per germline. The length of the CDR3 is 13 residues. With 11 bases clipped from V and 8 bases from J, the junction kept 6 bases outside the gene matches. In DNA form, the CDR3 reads TGTGCCGGCGGGACTAGCGGGATTGATGAGCAGTTCTTC. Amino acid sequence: CAGGTSGIDEQFF.

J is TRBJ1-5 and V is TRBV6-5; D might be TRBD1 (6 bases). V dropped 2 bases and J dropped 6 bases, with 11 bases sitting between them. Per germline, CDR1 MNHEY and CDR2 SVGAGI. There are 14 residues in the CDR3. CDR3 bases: TGTGCCAGCAGTTACCTGGGGGCCGGTCAGCCCCAGCATTTT. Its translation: CASSYLGAGQPQHF.

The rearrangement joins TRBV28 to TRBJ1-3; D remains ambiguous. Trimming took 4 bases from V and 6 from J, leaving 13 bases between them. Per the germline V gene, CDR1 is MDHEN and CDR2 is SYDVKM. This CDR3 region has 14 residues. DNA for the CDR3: TGTGCCAGCAGTTCCCTAGTTGCGTCAAACACCATATATTTT. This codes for CASSSLVASNTIYF. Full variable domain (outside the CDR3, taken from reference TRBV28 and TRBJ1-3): DVKVTQSSRYLVKRTGEKVFLECVQDMDHENMFWYRQDPGLGLRLIYFSYDVKMKEKGDIPEGYSVSREKKERFSLILESASTNQTSMYLCASSSLVASNTIYFGEGSWLTVV.

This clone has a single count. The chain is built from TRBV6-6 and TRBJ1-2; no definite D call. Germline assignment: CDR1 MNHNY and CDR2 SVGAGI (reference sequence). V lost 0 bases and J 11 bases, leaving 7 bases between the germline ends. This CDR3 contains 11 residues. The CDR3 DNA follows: TGTGCCAGCAGTTACTCGCGGCTTTACACCTTC. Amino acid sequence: CASSYSRLYTF.

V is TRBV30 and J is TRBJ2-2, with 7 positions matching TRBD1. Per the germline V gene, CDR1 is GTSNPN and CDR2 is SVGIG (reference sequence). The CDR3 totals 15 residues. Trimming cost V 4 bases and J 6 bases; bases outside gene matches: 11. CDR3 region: CAWIRGRGHAGELFF. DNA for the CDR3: TGTGCCTGGATCCGGGGTAGGGGGCACGCCGGGGAGCTGTTTTTT.

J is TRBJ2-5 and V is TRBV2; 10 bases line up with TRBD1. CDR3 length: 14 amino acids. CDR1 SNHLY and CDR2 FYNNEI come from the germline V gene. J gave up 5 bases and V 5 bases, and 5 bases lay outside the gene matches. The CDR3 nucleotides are TGTGCCAGCAGTTCCGGGACAGGGGTCGAGACCCAGTACTTC. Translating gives CASSSGTGVETQYF.

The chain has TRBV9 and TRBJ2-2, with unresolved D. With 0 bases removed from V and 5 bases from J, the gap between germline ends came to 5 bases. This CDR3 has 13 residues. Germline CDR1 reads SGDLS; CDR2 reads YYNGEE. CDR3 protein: CASSVEGTGELFF. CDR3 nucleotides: TGTGCCAGCAGCGTAGAAGGTACCGGGGAGCTGTTTTTT.

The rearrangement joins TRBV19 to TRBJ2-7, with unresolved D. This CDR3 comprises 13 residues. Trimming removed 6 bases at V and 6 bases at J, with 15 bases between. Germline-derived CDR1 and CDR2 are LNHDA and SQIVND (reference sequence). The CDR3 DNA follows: TGTGCCAGTAGCGACCCGAACGCCTTCGAGCAGTACTTC. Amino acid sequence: CASSDPNAFEQYF. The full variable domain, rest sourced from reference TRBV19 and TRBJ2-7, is DGGITQSPKYLFRKEGQNVTLSCEQNLNHDAMYWYRQDPGQGLRLIYYSQIVNDFQKGDIAEGYSVSREKKESFPLTVTSAQKNPTAFYLCASSDPNAFEQYFGPGTRLTVT.

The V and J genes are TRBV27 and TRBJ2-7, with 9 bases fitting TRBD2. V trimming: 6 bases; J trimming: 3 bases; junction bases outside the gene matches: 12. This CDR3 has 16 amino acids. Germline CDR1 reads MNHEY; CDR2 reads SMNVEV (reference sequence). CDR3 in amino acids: CASRGVGGRANYEQYF. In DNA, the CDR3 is TGTGCCAGCAGGGGGGTCGGCGGGAGGGCCAACTACGAGCAGTACTTC.

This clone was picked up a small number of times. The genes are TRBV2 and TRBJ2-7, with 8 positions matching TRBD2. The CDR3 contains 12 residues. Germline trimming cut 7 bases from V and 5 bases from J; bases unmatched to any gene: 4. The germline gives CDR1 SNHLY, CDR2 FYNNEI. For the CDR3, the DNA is TGTGCCAGCAAGCGGGAGTCCCACGAGCAGTACTTC. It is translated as CASKRESHEQYF.

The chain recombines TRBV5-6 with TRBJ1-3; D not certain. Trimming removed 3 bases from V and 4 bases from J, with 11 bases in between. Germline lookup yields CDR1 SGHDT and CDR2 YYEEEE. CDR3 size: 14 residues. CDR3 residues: CASSYLPGGNTIYF. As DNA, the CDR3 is TGTGCCAGCAGCTATTTGCCAGGCGGAAACACCATATATTTT.

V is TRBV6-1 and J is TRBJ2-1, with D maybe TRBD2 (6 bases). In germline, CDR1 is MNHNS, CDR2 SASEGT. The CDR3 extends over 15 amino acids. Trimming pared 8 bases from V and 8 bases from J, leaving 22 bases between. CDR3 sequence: CASEDQGTSLDEQFF. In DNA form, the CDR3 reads TGTGCCAGCGAGGATCAAGGTACTAGCCTCGATGAGCAGTTCTTC.

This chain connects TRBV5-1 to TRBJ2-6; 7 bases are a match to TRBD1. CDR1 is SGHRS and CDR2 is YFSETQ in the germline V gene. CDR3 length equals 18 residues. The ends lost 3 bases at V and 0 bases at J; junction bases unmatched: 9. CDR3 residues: CASSSYRGRGSGANVLTF. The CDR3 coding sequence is TGCGCCAGCAGCTCCTACAGGGGCCGGGGCTCTGGGGCCAACGTCCTGACTTTC.

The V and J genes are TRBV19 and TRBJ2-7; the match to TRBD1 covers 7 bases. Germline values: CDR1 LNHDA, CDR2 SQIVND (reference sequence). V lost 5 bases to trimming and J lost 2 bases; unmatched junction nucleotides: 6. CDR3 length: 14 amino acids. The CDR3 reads CASSLAGGPYEQYF. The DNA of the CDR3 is TGTGCCAGTAGTTTGGCAGGGGGACCCTACGAGCAGTACTTC.

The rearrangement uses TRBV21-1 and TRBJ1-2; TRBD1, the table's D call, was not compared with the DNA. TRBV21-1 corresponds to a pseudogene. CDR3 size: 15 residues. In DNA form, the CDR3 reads TGTGCCAGCAGCAAAAGAAGGGGGACAGAGGATGGCTACACCTTC. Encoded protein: CASSKRRGTEDGYTF.